The present entry profiles one T cell receptor beta chain with its context. Germline V gene data show CDR1 as MNHEY and CDR2 as SMNVEV (reference sequence). The CDR3 extends over 15 amino acids. V lost 0 bases and J 5 bases, leaving 10 bases between the germline ends. The data are from a study of T cell changes during pregnancy in multiple sclerosis. TCRdb's copy holds only in-frame clones and misses some; the assay was immunoSEQ multiplex PCR. The sample has 65,000 to 75,000 clones; about nine tenths are singletons. The receptor comes from a female donor with multiple sclerosis, enrolled in a pregnancy study. Sequenced here: peripheral blood, sampled in the second trimester of pregnancy. The chain recombines TRBV27 with TRBJ1-4, with unresolved D. The CDR3: CASSLSIVRNEKLFF. The CDR3 nucleotides are TGTGCCAGCAGTTTATCGATAGTTCGGAATGAAAAACTGTTTTTT.